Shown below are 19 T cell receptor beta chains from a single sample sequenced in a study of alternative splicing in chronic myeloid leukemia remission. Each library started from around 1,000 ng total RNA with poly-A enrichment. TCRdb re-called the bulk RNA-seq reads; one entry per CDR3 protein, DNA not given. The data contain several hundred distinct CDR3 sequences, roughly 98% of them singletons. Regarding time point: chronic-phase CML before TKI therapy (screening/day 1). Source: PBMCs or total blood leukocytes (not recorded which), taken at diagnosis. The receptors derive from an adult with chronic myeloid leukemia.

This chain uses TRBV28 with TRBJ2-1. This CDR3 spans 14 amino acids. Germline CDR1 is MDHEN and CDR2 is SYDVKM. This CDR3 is CASSLLSFYNEQFF. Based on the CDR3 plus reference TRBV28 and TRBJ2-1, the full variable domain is DVKVTQSSRYLVKRTGEKVFLECVQDMDHENMFWYRQDPGLGLRLIYFSYDVKMKEKGDIPEGYSVSREKKERFSLILESASTNQTSMYLCASSLLSFYNEQFFGPGTRLTVL.

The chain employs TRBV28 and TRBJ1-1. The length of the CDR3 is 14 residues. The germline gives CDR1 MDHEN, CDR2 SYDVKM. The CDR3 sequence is CASRRAGVSTEAFF.

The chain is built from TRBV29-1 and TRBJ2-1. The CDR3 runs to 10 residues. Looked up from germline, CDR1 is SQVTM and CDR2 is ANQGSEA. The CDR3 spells CSVADNEQFF.

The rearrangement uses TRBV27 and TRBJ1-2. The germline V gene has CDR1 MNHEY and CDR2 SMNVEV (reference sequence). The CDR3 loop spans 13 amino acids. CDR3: CASSLEAGYGYTF.

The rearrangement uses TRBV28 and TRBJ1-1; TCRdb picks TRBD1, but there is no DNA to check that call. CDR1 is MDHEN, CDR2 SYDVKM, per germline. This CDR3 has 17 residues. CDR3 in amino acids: CASSLSGQGEVNTEAFF.

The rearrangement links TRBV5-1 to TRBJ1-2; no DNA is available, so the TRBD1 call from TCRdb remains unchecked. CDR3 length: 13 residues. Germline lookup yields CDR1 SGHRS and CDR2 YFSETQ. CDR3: CASSPGQAYGYTF.

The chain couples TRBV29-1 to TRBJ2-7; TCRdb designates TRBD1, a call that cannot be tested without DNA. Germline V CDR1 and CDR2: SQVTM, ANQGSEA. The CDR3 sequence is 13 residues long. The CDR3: CSVRGQGAGEQYF.

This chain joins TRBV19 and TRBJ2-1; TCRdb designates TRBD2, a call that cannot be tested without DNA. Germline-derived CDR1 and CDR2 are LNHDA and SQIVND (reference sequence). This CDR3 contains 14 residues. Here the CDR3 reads CASSGRDRVNEQFF.

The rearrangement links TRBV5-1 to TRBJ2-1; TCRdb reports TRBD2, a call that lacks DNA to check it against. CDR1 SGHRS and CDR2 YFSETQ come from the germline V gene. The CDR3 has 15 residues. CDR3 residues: CASSLGLAGVNEQFF.

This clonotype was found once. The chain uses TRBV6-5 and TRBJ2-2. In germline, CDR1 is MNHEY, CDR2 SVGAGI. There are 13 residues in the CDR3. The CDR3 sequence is CASSYVRIPKLFF.

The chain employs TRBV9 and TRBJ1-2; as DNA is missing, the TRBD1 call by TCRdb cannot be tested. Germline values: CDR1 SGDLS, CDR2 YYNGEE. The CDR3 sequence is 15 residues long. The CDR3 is CASSVTAGPNYGYTF. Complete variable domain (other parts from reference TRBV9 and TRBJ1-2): DSGVTQTPKHLITATGQRVTLRCSPRSGDLSVYWYQQSLDQGLQFLIQYYNGEERAKGNILERFSAQQFPDLHSELNLSSLELGDSALYFCASSVTAGPNYGYTFGSGTRLTVV.

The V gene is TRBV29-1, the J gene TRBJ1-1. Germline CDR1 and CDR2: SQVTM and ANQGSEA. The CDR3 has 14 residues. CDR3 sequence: CSVEATGQGTEAFF.

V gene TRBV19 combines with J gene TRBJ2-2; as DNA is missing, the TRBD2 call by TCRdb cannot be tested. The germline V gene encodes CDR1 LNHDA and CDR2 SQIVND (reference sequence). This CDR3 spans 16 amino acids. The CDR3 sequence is CASSIRYRGHTGELFF.

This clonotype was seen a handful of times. CDR3 region: CSAPGTGEGNTIYF. This chain joins TRBV20-1 and TRBJ1-3. Germline CDR1 DFQATT, CDR2 SNEGSKA (reference sequence). The CDR3 loop spans 14 amino acids.

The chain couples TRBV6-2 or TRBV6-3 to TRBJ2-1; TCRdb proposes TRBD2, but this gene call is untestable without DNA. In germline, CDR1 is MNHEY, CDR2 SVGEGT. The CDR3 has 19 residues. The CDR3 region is CASSFPLAGGPSSYNEQFF.

CDR3 in amino acids: CASSQDLGSREKLFF. The V and J genes are TRBV4-1 and TRBJ1-4. The CDR3 spans 15 residues. Germline V CDR1 and CDR2: MGHRA, YSYEKL.

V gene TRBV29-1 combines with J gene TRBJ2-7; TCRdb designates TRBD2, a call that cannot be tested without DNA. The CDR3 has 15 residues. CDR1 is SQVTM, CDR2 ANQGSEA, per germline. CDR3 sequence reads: CSVERLQRGIYEQYF.

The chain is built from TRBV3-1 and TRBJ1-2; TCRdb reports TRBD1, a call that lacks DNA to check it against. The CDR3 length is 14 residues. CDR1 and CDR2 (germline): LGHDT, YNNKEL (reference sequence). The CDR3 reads CASSHWTGNYGYTF.

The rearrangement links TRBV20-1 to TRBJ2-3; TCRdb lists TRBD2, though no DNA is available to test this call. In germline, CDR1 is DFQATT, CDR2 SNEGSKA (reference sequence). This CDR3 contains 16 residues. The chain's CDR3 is CSAYRETSEPLDTQYF.